The rows below give T cell receptor beta chains drawn from one sample of a study of blood T cell repertoires in COVID-19. The data were produced by immunoSEQ multiplex PCR, yet TCRdb's version contains in-frame clones alone and is incomplete. The sample carries over 200,000 clones, around four fifths recorded once. Sequenced input: peripheral blood. These receptors were collected from a man older than 75 with acute or convalescent COVID-19. Each CDR3 is given with its conserved first and last residue. A D gene is named only where the DNA matches it firmly. Size values are once, few and many counts, or a class for expanded clones, and some rows have none.

once	TRBV2	TRBJ2-7	TRBD2	TGTGCCAGCACCGGGACTAGCCAACCCCCCTACGAGCAGTACTTC	CASTGTSQPPYEQYF
.	TRBV30	TRBJ2-5	.	TGTGCCTGGAGTCTGACTCCGGCGACCCAGTACTTC	CAWSLTPATQYF
.	TRBV29-1	TRBJ2-1	.	TGCAGCGCTGGGGGGGACACCCCTTCTTCTGAGCAGTTCTTC	CSAGGDTPSSEQFF
.	TRBV29-1	TRBJ2-3	.	TGCAGCGCCGAGACAGTTCGGAACACAGATACGCAGTATTTT	CSAETVRNTDTQYF
.	TRBV6-5	TRBJ2-1	TRBD1	TGTGCCAGCAGTTACTCGACAGGGACCTACAATGAGCAGTTCTTC	CASSYSTGTYNEQFF
.	TRBV5-1	TRBJ1-1	TRBD1	TGCGCCAGCAGCTTGGGGGGACAGTTGAACACTGAAGCTTTCTTT	CASSLGGQLNTEAFF
.	TRBV5-1	TRBJ1-6	TRBD1	TGCGCCAGCAGCTCAGGGACAGAGAATTCACCCCTCCACTTT	CASSSGTENSPLHF
.	TRBV24-1	TRBJ1-2	.	TGTGCCACCAGTGATCCAACCCGGGGGACCGGATTGCGGGGCTACACCTTC	CATSDPTRGTGLRGYTF
.	TRBV10-3	TRBJ2-3	.	TGTGCCATCGGTCCACCCCCCGGGACATTCGTGGATACGCAGTATTTT	CAIGPPPGTFVDTQYF
.	TRBV11-2	TRBJ1-2	.	TGTGCCAGCAGCTTTTTACAGGGCTTTAACAACTATGGCTACACCTTC	CASSFLQGFNNYGYTF
.	TRBV5-1	TRBJ2-5	TRBD2	TGCGCCAGCAGCTTCTTGACGGGAGGAGAGACCCAGTACTTC	CASSFLTGGETQYF
.	TRBV3-1/TRBV3-2	TRBJ2-3	TRBD2	TGTGCCAGCAGCCAAGTAAGCGGGGGCCGCACAGATACGCAGTATTTT	CASSQVSGGRTDTQYF
.	TRBV10-3	TRBJ2-5	.	TGTGCCATTCAAACAGGGTCACAAGAGACCCAGTACTTC	CAIQTGSQETQYF
.	TRBV4-1	TRBJ2-7	.	TGCGCCAGCAGCGGACCCCAGGCCAGGGTGTCGGAAGAGCAGTACTTC	CASSGPQARVSEEQYF
.	TRBV28	TRBJ2-5	.	TGTGCCAGCAGCCCCGTGCCCAGGTACCAAGAGACCCAGTACTTC	CASSPVPRYQETQYF
.	TRBV7-9	TRBJ2-3	.	TGTGCCAGCAGCTTAATAGCAGTCCCCACAGATACGCAGTATTTT	CASSLIAVPTDTQYF
.	TRBV18	TRBJ2-7	TRBD1	TGTGCCAGCTCACCACGGACAGGGGCCTACGAGCAGTACTTC	CASSPRTGAYEQYF
.	TRBV2	TRBJ2-2	TRBD2	TGTGCCAGCAGTGATGCGGGAGAGGACACCGGGGAGCTGTTTTTT	CASSDAGEDTGELFF
.	TRBV24-1	TRBJ1-5	.	TGTGCCACCAGTGAGAGGGACAATCAGCCCCAGCATTTT	CATSERDNQPQHF
.	TRBV5-6	TRBJ2-5	TRBD1	TGTGCCAGCAGCACCCGACAGGGGGCGCTCCAAGAGACCCAGTACTTC	CASSTRQGALQETQYF
.	TRBV30	TRBJ1-4	.	TGTGCCTGGATGTTTGCGGGTGAAAAACTGTTTTTT	CAWMFAGEKLFF
.	TRBV5-1	TRBJ2-1	TRBD2	TGCGCCAGCAGGACTAGCGGATCCTACAATGAGCAGTTCTTC	CASRTSGSYNEQFF
.	TRBV5-1	TRBJ2-7	TRBD1	TGCGCCAGCAGACCCACAGGGGGCGACGAGCAGTACTTC	CASRPTGGDEQYF
.	TRBV7-8	TRBJ2-7	.	TGTGCCAGCAGCCCCTACGGGGGCTCCTACGAGCAGTACTTC	CASSPYGGSYEQYF
.	TRBV3-1/TRBV3-2	TRBJ1-6	.	TGTGCCAGCAGCCAAGTCCAGGGGCTCCCCCTCCACTTT	CASSQVQGLPLHF
.	TRBV19	TRBJ2-2	.	TGTGCCAGTAGTTCTACAGGGATGGGTACCGGGGAGCTGTTTTTT	CASSSTGMGTGELFF
.	TRBV27	TRBJ1-6	.	TGTGCCAGCAGTTTATCCGGTTATAATTCACCCCTCCACTTT	CASSLSGYNSPLHF
.	TRBV7-8	TRBJ1-5	.	TGTGCCAGCAGCCCCCCTGGGAGGGGCCTATATAGCAATCAGCCCCAGCATTTT	CASSPPGRGLYSNQPQHF
.	TRBV19	TRBJ1-1	.	TGTGCCAGTAGTATGTCTAGGGGTGGCCCTGAAGCTTTCTTT	CASSMSRGGPEAFF
few	TRBV2	TRBJ1-2	.	TGTGCCAACACGCCCGCGGACTTCTATGGCTACACCTTC	CANTPADFYGYTF
.	TRBV7-9	TRBJ1-5	.	TGTGCCACCACACAGGACGGAAGCAATCAGCCCCAGCATTTT	CATTQDGSNQPQHF
.	TRBV10-3	TRBJ1-3	TRBD1	TGTGCCATCTACAGGGGGACTGGAAACACCATATATTTT	CAIYRGTGNTIYF
.	TRBV19	TRBJ2-1	TRBD2	TGTGCCAGTAGTACGGGACTAGGATACAATGAGCAGTTCTTC	CASSTGLGYNEQFF
.	TRBV24-1	TRBJ1-2	.	TGTGCCACCAGTGATTCCGGGGGAGGAGGCTACACCTTC	CATSDSGGGGYTF
.	TRBV2	TRBJ2-3	.	TGTGCCAGCAGTTGGGGGGAGGTAGGCACAGATACGCAGTATTTT	CASSWGEVGTDTQYF
.	TRBV18	TRBJ1-4	TRBD1	TGTGCCAGTAAACAGGGGGCAGAAGGAAATGAAAAACTGTTTTTT	CASKQGAEGNEKLFF
.	TRBV12-3/TRBV12-4	TRBJ2-5	.	TGTGCCATCTGCAGGGTCCGAGAGACCCAGTACTTC	CAICRVRETQYF
.	TRBV5-1	TRBJ2-3	TRBD1	TGCGCCAGCAGCGTGACAGGGAGCACAGATACGCAGTATTTT	CASSVTGSTDTQYF
.	TRBV19	TRBJ2-2	TRBD1	TGTGCCAGTAGTACGGGACAGAATCTTTTTACCGGGGAGCTGTTTTTT	CASSTGQNLFTGELFF
.	TRBV5-1	TRBJ2-7	TRBD2	TGCGCCAGCAGCCCAGGACTAGAACGGGCTTACGAGCAGTACTTC	CASSPGLERAYEQYF
.	TRBV7-9	TRBJ1-5	.	TGTGCCAGCAGCTTAGGTCCTGGCCAGCCCCAGCATTTT	CASSLGPGQPQHF
.	TRBV5-1	TRBJ1-6	.	TGCGCCAGCAGCTTGGGGACAGCGCCTGGGTCTCCCCTCCACTTT	CASSLGTAPGSPLHF